The rows below give T cell receptor beta chains drawn from one sample of a study of identical twins. A single record per CDR3 protein comes from TCRdb applying MiXCR to the 5' RACE reads. The sample has nearly 200,000 distinct CDR3 sequences, 15% to 20% seen once. This sample also belongs to another study, concerning T cells expressing NK-cell markers.

Sequencing used CD8+ T cells sorted from blood. The receptor source for this set is a woman aged 18-30 years in good health. Both conserved end residues are part of each CDR3. The D gene is left open where the match is weak. Size tells how often a clone was seen (once, few, many) or the class of an expanded clone, and some rows leave it out.

clone_size j_call d_call v_call cdr3_aa cdr3_nt
once TRBJ2-1 TRBD2 TRBV11-1 CASSLVASGREEQFF TGTGCCAGCAGCTTAGTGGCTAGCGGGCGAGAGGAGCAGTTCTTC
NA TRBJ2-7 NA TRBV14 CASSQDWDRVHEQYF TGTGCCAGCAGCCAAGATTGGGACCGGGTCCACGAGCAGTACTTC
few TRBJ2-5 TRBD1 TRBV20-1 CSAPHLLTGGMETQYF TGCAGTGCTCCGCACCTTCTAACAGGGGGGATGGAGACCCAGTACTTC
few TRBJ2-7 NA TRBV20-1 CSARDGTASYEQYF TGCAGTGCTAGAGATGGGACTGCCTCCTACGAGCAGTACTTC
NA TRBJ1-1 TRBD1 TRBV7-6 CASSLRGPVGTEAFF TGTGCCAGCAGCTTAAGGGGGCCAGTAGGCACTGAAGCTTTCTTT
NA TRBJ1-1 TRBD1 TRBV7-8 CASSQSTGVGTEAFF TGTGCCAGCAGCCAATCGACAGGGGTGGGCACTGAAGCTTTCTTT
NA TRBJ1-1 NA TRBV27 CASSLSTASEAFF TGTGCCAGCAGTTTATCGACGGCAAGTGAAGCTTTCTTT
NA TRBJ2-7 NA TRBV7-9 CAASGSYEQYF TGTGCCGCGTCAGGGTCCTACGAGCAGTACTTC
once TRBJ2-2 NA TRBV7-8 CASSLSPGLNTGELFF TGTGCCAGCAGCTTAAGTCCGGGCCTGAACACCGGGGAGCTGTTTTTT
few TRBJ2-5 TRBD2 TRBV12-3/TRBV12-4 CASSSGRGETQYF TGTGCCAGCAGTTCAGGGAGGGGAGAGACCCAGTACTTC
NA TRBJ2-1 NA TRBV7-8 CASSLLEGNEQFF TGTGCCAGCAGCTTACTAGAAGGCAATGAGCAGTTCTTC